Listed here are 19 T cell receptor beta chains from one sample, sequenced in a study of beta chain features in type 1 diabetes. Expressed TCRB transcripts were sequenced, since all the RNA that had been isolated was reverse transcribed. Clones were sequenced by immunoSEQ multiplex PCR, and TCRdb holds only the in-frame ones, with some missing. Of under 500,000 clones in the sample, approximately 31% were seen once. The sample comprised naive CD4+ T cells from blood. These receptors came from a man aged 18 to 29 in good health.

The chain links TRBV5-6 to TRBJ2-5; 9 bases match TRBD2. The CDR3 consists of 14 residues. Germline CDR1 SGHDT, CDR2 YYEEEE. With V trimmed by 3 bases and J by 2 bases, 2 bases remained unmatched. CDR3 coding DNA: TGTGCCAGCAGCTCTCTAGCGGGGCAAGAGACCCAGTACTTC. It yields the protein CASSSLAGQETQYF.

The genes are TRBV7-8 and TRBJ2-3; TRBD2 might be the D (5 bases). The CDR3 has 13 amino acids. Trimming removed 5 bases at V and 1 base at J, with 7 bases between. CDR1 and CDR2 (germline): SGHVS, FQNEAQ. The CDR3 is CASSPGGTDTQYF. In nucleotides, the CDR3 is TGTGCCAGCAGCCCCGGGGGCACAGATACGCAGTATTTT.

The chain carries TRBV29-1 and TRBJ2-7; D tentatively fits TRBD1 or TRBD2 (5 bases each). V gave up 5 bases and J gave up 2 bases, with 10 bases separating them. Looked up from germline, CDR1 is SQVTM and CDR2 is ANQGSEA. The CDR3 has 12 amino acids. The CDR3 DNA reads TGCAGCGTTAGTAGAGGGGCCTACGAGCAGTACTTC. Translated: CSVSRGAYEQYF.

The J gene is TRBJ1-2, the V gene TRBV6-1; weak D call: TRBD1 (6 bases). The CDR3 is 12 amino acids. Germline V lookup: CDR1 MNHNS, CDR2 SASEGT. The V end was cut by 6 bases, the J end by 8 bases, with 13 bases between. The CDR3: CASSGGPPGYTF. The DNA of the CDR3 is TGTGCCAGCAGCGGGGGCCCCCCGGGCTACACCTTC.

This chain uses TRBV7-3 with TRBJ2-5; D perhaps matches TRBD2 (5 bases). This CDR3 has 14 amino acids. The germline V and J ends were trimmed by 2 bases and 8 bases, with 15 bases remaining between them. The germline gives CDR1 SGHTA, CDR2 FQGTGA. The CDR3 region has the DNA TGTGCCAGCAGCTTAGAGGCCGAGGGAGACACCCAGTACTTC. Its protein product is CASSLEAEGDTQYF. The variable domain in full, completed from reference TRBV7-3 and TRBJ2-5, reads GAGVSQTPSNKVTEKGKYVELRCDPISGHTALYWYRQSLGQGPEFLIYFQGTGAADDSGLPNDRFFAVRPEGSVSTLKIQRTERGDSAVYLCASSLEAEGDTQYFGPGTRLLVL.

This chain uses TRBV7-2 with TRBJ2-7; no reliable D call. V gave up 2 bases and J gave up 4 bases, with 9 bases separating them. The CDR3 is 13 amino acids. Germline assignment: CDR1 SGHTA and CDR2 FQGNSA. The CDR3 bases are TGTGCCAGCAGCTTATTGATTACATACGAGCAGTACTTC. It is translated as CASSLLITYEQYF. The whole variable domain, filled in from reference TRBV7-2 and TRBJ2-7, reads GAGVSQSPSNKVTEKGKDVELRCDPISGHTALYWYRQSLGQGLEFLIYFQGNSAPDKSGLPSDRFSAERTGGSVSTLTIQRTQQEDSAVYLCASSLLITYEQYFGPGTRLTVT.

This chain uses TRBV30 with TRBJ2-4; D is unresolved. Germline V gives CDR1 GTSNPN, CDR2 SVGIG (reference sequence). Trimming took 4 bases from V and 0 from J, leaving 10 bases between them. There are 14 residues in the CDR3. CDR3 bases: TGTGCCTGGATTTCCGTTCTAGCCAAAAACATTCAGTACTTC. It codes for CAWISVLAKNIQYF. Full variable domain (outside the CDR3, taken from reference TRBV30 and TRBJ2-4): SQTIHQWPATLVQPVGSPLSLECTVEGTSNPNLYWYRQAAGRGLQLLFYSVGIGQISSEVPQNLSASRPQDRQFILSSKKLLLSDSGFYLCAWISVLAKNIQYFGAGTRLSVL.

The rearrangement uses TRBV10-3 and TRBJ1-5, with TRBD1 identical over 9 bases. In germline, CDR1 is ENHRY, CDR2 SYGVKD. J gave up 3 bases and V 6 bases, and 6 bases lay outside the gene matches. CDR3 size: 15 residues. CDR3 coding DNA: TGTGCCATCAGGGCCGGGACAGGGATCAATCAGCCCCAGCATTTT. This gives the protein CAIRAGTGINQPQHF.

The chain combines TRBV9 with TRBJ2-1, with TRBD1 identical over 8 bases. The CDR3 contains 14 residues. The germline gives CDR1 SGDLS, CDR2 YYNGEE. The junction had 4 bases not matched to a gene; V was cut back by 7 bases and J by 1 base. CDR3 nucleotide sequence: TGTGCCAGCGGAGACAGGGGATCCTACAATGAGCAGTTCTTC. Translated: CASGDRGSYNEQFF.

The chain uses TRBV14 and TRBJ2-3; D ambiguous. CDR1 is SGHDN and CDR2 is FVKESK in the germline V gene. The CDR3 is 12 residues long. Trimming took off 5 bases at V and 2 bases at J, with 5 bases between the two ends. The CDR3 region is CASSTFTDTQYF. The DNA for the CDR3 is TGTGCCAGCAGCACCTTCACAGATACGCAGTATTTT.

The chain combines TRBV5-1 with TRBJ2-7; the D gene is possibly TRBD2 (5 bases). CDR3 size: 16 residues. The germline V gene encodes CDR1 SGHRS and CDR2 YFSETQ. Trimming took off 5 bases at V and 2 bases at J, with 20 bases between the two ends. The CDR3 DNA sequence: TGCGCCAGCAGAAGATCCGCGGGTGACATTACCTACGAGCAGTACTTC. Amino acid sequence: CASRRSAGDITYEQYF.

The chain joins TRBV7-2 to TRBJ1-1; no definite D call. V was shortened by 0 bases and J by 8 bases, with 10 bases between the two germline ends. Germline V gene lookup returns CDR1 SGHTA and CDR2 FQGNSA. CDR3 length: 13 amino acids. CDR3 region: CASSLAAMGEAFF. The CDR3 DNA sequence: TGTGCCAGCAGCTTAGCGGCCATGGGCGAAGCTTTCTTT. Filled out from reference TRBV7-2 and TRBJ1-1, the complete variable domain reads GAGVSQSPSNKVTEKGKDVELRCDPISGHTALYWYRQSLGQGLEFLIYFQGNSAPDKSGLPSDRFSAERTGGSVSTLTIQRTQQEDSAVYLCASSLAAMGEAFFGQGTRLTVV.

CDR3 protein: CASSQVVGRSAYEQYF. In DNA, the CDR3 is TGCGCCAGCAGCCAAGTCGTTGGGCGGAGCGCCTACGAGCAGTACTTC. This chain uses TRBV4-3 with TRBJ2-7; the D is unclear. Trimming shortened V by 1 base and J by 2 bases, and 15 bases separated the two germline ends. This CDR3 is 16 amino acids long. The germline gives CDR1 LGHNA, CDR2 YSLEER.

The chain joins TRBV28 to TRBJ2-1; TRBD1 is a possible D gene (6 bases). V was pared by 3 bases and J by 10 bases, with 19 bases between. Germline V gives CDR1 MDHEN, CDR2 SYDVKM. The CDR3 sequence is 15 residues long. DNA of the CDR3: TGTGCCAGCAGTTTCCCCAGGCAGGGGCTTAGGGAGCAGTTCTTC. Its protein product is CASSFPRQGLREQFF.

V gene TRBV27 combines with J gene TRBJ2-5; TRBD2 matches 8 bases. The CDR3 sequence is 17 residues long. Trimming cost V 3 bases and J 5 bases; bases outside gene matches: 14. Per germline, CDR1 MNHEY and CDR2 SMNVEV (reference sequence). The CDR3: CASSFGLAGLAGETQYF. The CDR3 DNA is TGTGCCAGCAGTTTCGGTCTAGCGGGCTTGGCGGGGGAGACCCAGTACTTC.

This clone has only a few counts. The V and J genes are TRBV5-1 and TRBJ2-3, with D hard to call. Germline V gene data show CDR1 as SGHRS and CDR2 as YFSETQ. The V end lost 4 bases, the J end lost 6 bases, and 15 bases lay between the germline ends. The CDR3 length is 14 residues. The CDR3 spells CASSLPTTADTQYF. The CDR3 DNA is TGCGCCAGCAGCCTTCCTACCACGGCGGATACGCAGTATTTT.

The chain links TRBV29-1 to TRBJ1-1, with a weak D call TRBD1 (5 bases). Trimming stripped 5 bases from V and 5 bases from J, with 12 bases between. The CDR3 consists of 12 residues. In germline, CDR1 is SQVTM, CDR2 ANQGSEA. CDR3 coding DNA: TGCAGCGTTAGCAGGGCGGGGACTGAAGCTTTCTTT. This translates into CSVSRAGTEAFF.

The table lists this clone with a few counts. The chain has TRBV4-3 and TRBJ2-6; weak D call: TRBD1 (5 bases). The V end was cut by 0 bases, the J end by 4 bases, with 10 bases between. Germline V gives CDR1 LGHNA, CDR2 YSLEER. This CDR3 region has 16 residues. CDR3 sequence: CASSQDYRSGANVLTF. The CDR3 coding sequence is TGCGCCAGCAGCCAAGATTACAGGTCAGGGGCCAACGTCCTGACTTTC.

This chain uses TRBV2 with TRBJ1-1; 9 bases are shared with TRBD1. The CDR3 spans 14 residues. V lost 5 bases, J lost 5 bases, and 6 bases stayed unmatched. Per germline, CDR1 SNHLY and CDR2 FYNNEI. The CDR3, as DNA: TGTGCCAGCAGTAAGACAGGGGGAGGTACTGAAGCTTTCTTT. Its protein is CASSKTGGGTEAFF.